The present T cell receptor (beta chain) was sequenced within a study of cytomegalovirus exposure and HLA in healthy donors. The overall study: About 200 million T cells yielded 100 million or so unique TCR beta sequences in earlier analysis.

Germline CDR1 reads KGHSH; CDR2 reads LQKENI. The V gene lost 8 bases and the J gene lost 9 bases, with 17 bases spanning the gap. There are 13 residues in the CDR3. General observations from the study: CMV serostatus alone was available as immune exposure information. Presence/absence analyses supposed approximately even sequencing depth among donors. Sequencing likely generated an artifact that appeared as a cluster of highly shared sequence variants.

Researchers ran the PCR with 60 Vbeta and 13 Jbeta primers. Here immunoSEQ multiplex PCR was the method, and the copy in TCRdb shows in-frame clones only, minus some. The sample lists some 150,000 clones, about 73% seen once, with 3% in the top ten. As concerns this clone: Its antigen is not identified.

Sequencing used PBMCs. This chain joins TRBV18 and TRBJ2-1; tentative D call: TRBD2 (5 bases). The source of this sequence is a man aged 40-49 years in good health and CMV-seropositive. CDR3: CASDEGVTGEQFF. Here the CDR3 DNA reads TGTGCCAGCGATGAGGGAGTGACGGGTGAGCAGTTCTTC.